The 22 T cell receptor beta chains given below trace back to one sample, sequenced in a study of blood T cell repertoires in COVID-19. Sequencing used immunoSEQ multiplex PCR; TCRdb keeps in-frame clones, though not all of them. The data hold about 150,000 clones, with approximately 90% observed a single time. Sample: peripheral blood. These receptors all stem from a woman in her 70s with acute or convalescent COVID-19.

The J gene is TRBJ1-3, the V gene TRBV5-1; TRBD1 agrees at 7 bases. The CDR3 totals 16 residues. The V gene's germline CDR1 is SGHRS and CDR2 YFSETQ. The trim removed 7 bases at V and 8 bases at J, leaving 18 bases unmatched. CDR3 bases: TGCGCCAGCGCCAAACAAGGGGACAGCTTAGTGGACACCATATATTTT. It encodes CASAKQGDSLVDTIYF.

The CDR3 here is CASSQYRGPSNEKLFF. In DNA, the CDR3 is TGCGCCAGCAGCCAATACAGGGGACCCTCGAATGAAAAACTGTTTTTT. This chain connects TRBV4-3 to TRBJ1-4, with TRBD1 matching 7 bases. CDR1 is LGHNA and CDR2 is YSLEER in the germline V gene. Unmatched junction bases numbered 8, after V lost 2 bases and J lost 5 bases. The CDR3 covers 16 residues.

The CDR3, as DNA: TGTGCCAGCAACCTAGCGGGGAGCACAGATACGCAGTATTTT. Amino acids: CASNLAGSTDTQYF. The rearrangement joins TRBV2 to TRBJ2-3; 9 bases match TRBD2. Trimming at V came to 7 bases and at J to 0 bases, leaving 2 bases not matched to a gene. CDR3 length: 14 amino acids. Germline V gives CDR1 SNHLY, CDR2 FYNNEI. The whole variable domain, remainder taken from reference TRBV2 and TRBJ2-3, is EPEVTQTPSHQVTQMGQEVILRCVPISNHLYFYWYRQILGQKVEFLVSFYNNEISEKSEIFDDQFSVERPDGSNFTLKIRSTKLEDSAMYFCASNLAGSTDTQYFGPGTRLTVL.

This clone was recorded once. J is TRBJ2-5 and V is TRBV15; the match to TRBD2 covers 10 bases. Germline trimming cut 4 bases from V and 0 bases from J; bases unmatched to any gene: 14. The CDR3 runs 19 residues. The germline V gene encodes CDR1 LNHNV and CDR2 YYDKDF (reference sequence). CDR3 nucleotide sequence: TGTGCCACCAGCACCCTCCCAACCCGGCTAGCGGGGGACCAAGAGACCCAGTACTTC. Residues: CATSTLPTRLAGDQETQYF.

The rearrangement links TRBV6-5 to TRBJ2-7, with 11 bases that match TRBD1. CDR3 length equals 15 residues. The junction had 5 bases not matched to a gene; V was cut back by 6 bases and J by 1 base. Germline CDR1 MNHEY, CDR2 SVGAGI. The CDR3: CASRAGQGVSYEQYF. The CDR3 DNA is TGTGCCAGCAGAGCGGGACAGGGGGTTTCCTACGAGCAGTACTTC.

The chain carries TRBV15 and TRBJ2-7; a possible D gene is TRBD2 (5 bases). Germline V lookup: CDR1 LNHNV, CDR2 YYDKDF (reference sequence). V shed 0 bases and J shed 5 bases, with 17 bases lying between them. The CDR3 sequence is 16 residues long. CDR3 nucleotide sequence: TGTGCCACCAGCAGAGATCGTCGGCCCTCCGGGAACGAGCAGTACTTC. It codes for CATSRDRRPSGNEQYF.

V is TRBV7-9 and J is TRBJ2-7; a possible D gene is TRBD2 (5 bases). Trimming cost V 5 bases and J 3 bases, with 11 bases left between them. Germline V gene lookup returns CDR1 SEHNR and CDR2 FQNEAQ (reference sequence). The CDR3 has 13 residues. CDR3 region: CASSPRESYEQYV. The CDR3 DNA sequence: TGTGCCAGCAGCCCGAGGGAAAGCTACGAGCAGTACGTC.

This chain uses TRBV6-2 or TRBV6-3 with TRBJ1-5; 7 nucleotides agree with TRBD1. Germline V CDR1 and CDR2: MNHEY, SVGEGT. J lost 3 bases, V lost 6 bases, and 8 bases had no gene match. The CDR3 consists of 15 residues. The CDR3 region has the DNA TGTGCCAGCAGCCCTCTACAGGGGTCCAATCAGCCCCAGCATTTT. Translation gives CASSPLQGSNQPQHF.

DNA for the CDR3: TGTGCCATCAGTGAGTCGACTAGCGGGGGGTTAGATACGCAGTATTTT. Translation gives CAISESTSGGLDTQYF. V usage is TRBV10-3 and J usage is TRBJ2-3; the match to TRBD2 covers 13 bases. CDR1 and CDR2 from the germline V gene are ENHRY and SYGVKD. Losses at the gene ends were 0 bases for V and 5 bases for J; bases not matched to a gene: 2. The CDR3 has 16 residues.

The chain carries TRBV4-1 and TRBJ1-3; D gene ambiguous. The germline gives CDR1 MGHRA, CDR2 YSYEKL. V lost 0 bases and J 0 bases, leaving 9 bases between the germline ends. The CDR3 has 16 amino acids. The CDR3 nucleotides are TGCGCCAGCAGCCAAGAGGACTGGAGCTCTGGAAACACCATATATTTT. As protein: CASSQEDWSSGNTIYF.

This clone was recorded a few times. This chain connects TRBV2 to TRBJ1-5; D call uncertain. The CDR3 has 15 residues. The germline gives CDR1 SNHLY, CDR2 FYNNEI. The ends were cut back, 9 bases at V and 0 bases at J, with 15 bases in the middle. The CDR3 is CASKMGDNSNQPQHF. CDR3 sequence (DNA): TGTGCCAGTAAAATGGGAGATAATAGCAATCAGCCCCAGCATTTT. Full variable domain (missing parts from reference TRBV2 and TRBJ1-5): EPEVTQTPSHQVTQMGQEVILRCVPISNHLYFYWYRQILGQKVEFLVSFYNNEISEKSEIFDDQFSVERPDGSNFTLKIRSTKLEDSAMYFCASKMGDNSNQPQHFGDGTRLSIL.

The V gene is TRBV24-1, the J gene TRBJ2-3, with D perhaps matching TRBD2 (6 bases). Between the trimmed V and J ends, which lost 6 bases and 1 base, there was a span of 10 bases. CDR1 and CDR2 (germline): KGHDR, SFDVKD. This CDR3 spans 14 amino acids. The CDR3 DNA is TGTGCCACCAGTCCGTCGGGAGGCACAGATACGCAGTATTTT. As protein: CATSPSGGTDTQYF.

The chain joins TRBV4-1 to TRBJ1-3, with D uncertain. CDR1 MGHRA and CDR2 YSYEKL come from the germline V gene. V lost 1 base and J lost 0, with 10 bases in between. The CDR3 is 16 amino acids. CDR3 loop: CASSQGYGSSGNTIYF. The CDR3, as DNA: TGCGCCAGCAGCCAAGGATATGGCTCCTCTGGAAACACCATATATTTT.

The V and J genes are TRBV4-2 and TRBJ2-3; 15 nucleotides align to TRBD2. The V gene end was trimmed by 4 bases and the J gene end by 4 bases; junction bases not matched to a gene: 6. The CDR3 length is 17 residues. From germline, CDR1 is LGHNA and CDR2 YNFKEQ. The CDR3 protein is CASSPGLAGGRADTQYF. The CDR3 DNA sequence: TGTGCCAGCAGCCCTGGACTAGCGGGGGGGCGGGCAGATACGCAGTATTTT.

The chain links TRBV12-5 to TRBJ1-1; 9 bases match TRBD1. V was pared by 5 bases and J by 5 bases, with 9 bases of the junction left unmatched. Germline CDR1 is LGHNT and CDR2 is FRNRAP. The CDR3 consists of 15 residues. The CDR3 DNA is TGTGCTAGTGGTCCGGAAGGGACAGGGAGAACTGAAGCTTTCTTT. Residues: CASGPEGTGRTEAFF.

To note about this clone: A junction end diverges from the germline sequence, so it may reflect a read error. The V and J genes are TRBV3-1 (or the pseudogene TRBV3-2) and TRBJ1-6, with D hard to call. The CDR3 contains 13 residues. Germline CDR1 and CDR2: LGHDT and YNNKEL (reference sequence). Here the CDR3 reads CASSQKETSALHF. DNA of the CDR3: TGTGCCAGCAGCCAAAAGGAGACTTCAGCCCTCCACTTT.

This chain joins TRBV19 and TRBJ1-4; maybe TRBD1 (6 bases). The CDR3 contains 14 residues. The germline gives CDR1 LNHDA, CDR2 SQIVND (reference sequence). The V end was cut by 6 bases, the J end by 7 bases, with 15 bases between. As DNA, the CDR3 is TGTGCCAGTAGGAACCAGGGGATGGGTGAAAAACTGTTTTTT. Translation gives CASRNQGMGEKLFF. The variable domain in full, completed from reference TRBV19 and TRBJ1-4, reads DGGITQSPKYLFRKEGQNVTLSCEQNLNHDAMYWYRQDPGQGLRLIYYSQIVNDFQKGDIAEGYSVSREKKESFPLTVTSAQKNPTAFYLCASRNQGMGEKLFFGSGTQLSVL.

CDR3 in DNA: TGTGCCAGTCCTGCCCCGGGGGGGCTAGTATTGAACACTGAAGCTTTCTTT. Its translation is CASPAPGGLVLNTEAFF. The rearrangement joins TRBV19 to TRBJ1-1, with D perhaps TRBD1 (6 bases). The CDR3 is 17 amino acids. Germline CDR1 reads LNHDA; CDR2 reads SQIVND (reference sequence). V lost 8 bases and J lost 0, with 22 bases in between.

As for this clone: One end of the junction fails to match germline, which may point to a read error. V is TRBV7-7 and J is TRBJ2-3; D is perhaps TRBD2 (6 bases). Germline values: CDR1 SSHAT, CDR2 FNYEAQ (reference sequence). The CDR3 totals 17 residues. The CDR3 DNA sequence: TGTGCTAGCAGCTTAGTTCGTTGCGGCGGGGGCACAGATACGCAGTATTTT. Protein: CASSLVRCGGGTDTQYF.

The CDR3 sequence: CASRISTMNTEAFF. The CDR3 nucleotides are TGTGCCAGCAGGATCAGCACTATGAACACTGAAGCTTTCTTT. V is TRBV6-5 and J is TRBJ1-1, with D unclear. CDR3 size: 14 residues. Per germline, CDR1 MNHEY and CDR2 SVGAGI. V was shortened by 6 bases and J by 0 bases, with 11 bases between the two germline ends.

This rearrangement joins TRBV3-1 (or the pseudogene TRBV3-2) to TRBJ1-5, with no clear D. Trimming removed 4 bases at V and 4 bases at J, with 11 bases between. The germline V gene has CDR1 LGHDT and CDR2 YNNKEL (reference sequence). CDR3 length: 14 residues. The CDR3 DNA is TGTGCCAGCAGCCCGGGGATCGGGAATCAGCCCCAGCATTTT. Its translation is CASSPGIGNQPQHF.

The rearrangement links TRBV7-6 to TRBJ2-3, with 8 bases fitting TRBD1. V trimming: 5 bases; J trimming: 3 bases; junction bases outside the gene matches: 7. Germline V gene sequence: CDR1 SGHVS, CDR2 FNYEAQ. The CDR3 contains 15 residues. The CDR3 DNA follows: TGTGCCAGCAGCAGACAGGGGAGTGGGACAGATACGCAGTATTTT. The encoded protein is CASSRQGSGTDTQYF. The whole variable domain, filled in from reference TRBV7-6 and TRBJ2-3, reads GAGVSQSPRYKVTKRGQDVALRCDPISGHVSLYWYRQALGQGPEFLTYFNYEAQQDKSGLPNDRFSAERPEGSISTLTIQRTEQRDSAMYRCASSRQGSGTDTQYFGPGTRLTVL.